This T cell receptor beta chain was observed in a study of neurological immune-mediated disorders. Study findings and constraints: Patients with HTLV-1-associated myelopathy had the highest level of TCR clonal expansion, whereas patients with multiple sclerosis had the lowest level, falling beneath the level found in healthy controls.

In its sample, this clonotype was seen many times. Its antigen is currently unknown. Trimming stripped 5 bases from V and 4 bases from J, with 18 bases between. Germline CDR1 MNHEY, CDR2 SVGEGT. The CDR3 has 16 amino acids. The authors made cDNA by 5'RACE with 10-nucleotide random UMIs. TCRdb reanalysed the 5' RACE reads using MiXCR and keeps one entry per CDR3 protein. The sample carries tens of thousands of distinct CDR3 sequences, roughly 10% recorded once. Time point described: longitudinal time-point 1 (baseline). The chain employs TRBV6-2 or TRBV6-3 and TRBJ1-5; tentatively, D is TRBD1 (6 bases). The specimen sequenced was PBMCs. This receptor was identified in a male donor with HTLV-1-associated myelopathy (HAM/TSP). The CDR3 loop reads CASSDPPGVRNQPQHF. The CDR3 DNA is TGTGCCAGCAGTGACCCCCCAGGGGTGAGGAATCAGCCCCAGCATTTT.